This T cell receptor (beta chain) appears in the sequencing data of a study of T cells in Graves' hyperthyroidism and ophthalmopathy. About the study: The initial diagnosis was the point when peripheral blood was collected, ahead of any treatment.

Template material for amplifying TCR beta CDR3 regions consisted of RNA transcripts. The HTBI set primed first-round TCR CDR3 RT-PCR. MiXCR, applied by TCRdb to the multiplex PCR reads, yields one record per CDR3 protein. The table lists about 500,000 distinct CDR3 sequences, roughly a sixth of them singletons. Germline V gene lookup returns CDR1 SGDLS and CDR2 YYNGEE. Between the trimmed V and J ends, which lost 0 bases and 0 bases, there was a span of 9 bases. There are 15 residues in the CDR3. This sequence joins TRBV9 and TRBJ1-2; a possible D gene is TRBD1 (5 bases). This receptor was identified in a woman younger than 35 with Graves' ophthalmopathy. Sequences were obtained from blood. CDR3 nucleotide sequence: TGTGCCAGCAGCGTAGAGACAGACTCTAACTATGGCTACACCTTC. It codes for CASSVETDSNYGYTF.